Given below is one T cell receptor (beta chain) in context. TCRdb analysed the multiplex PCR reads with MiXCR anew, one entry per CDR3 protein. The sample lists under 250,000 distinct CDR3 sequences; about 34% were seen once. Samples came from axillary lymph nodes draining the breast cancer. The data stem from a study of breast tumors, draining lymph nodes, adjacent tissues. V was pared by 6 bases and J by 8 bases, with 7 bases of the junction left unmatched. Germline CDR1 SNHLY, CDR2 FYNNEI. The CDR3 runs 13 residues. This rearrangement joins TRBV2 to TRBJ1-2; TRBD1 matches 9 bases. Sequencing used axillary lymph node tissue. The sequence derives from a female donor with breast cancer. Some clones in this sample may be carry-over from other donors' samples. DNA for the CDR3: TGTGCCAGCAGGTCCGGACAGGGGAAAGGCTACACCTTC. Protein: CASRSGQGKGYTF. Full variable domain (missing parts from reference TRBV2 and TRBJ1-2): EPEVTQTPSHQVTQMGQEVILRCVPISNHLYFYWYRQILGQKVEFLVSFYNNEISEKSEIFDDQFSVERPDGSNFTLKIRSTKLEDSAMYFCASRSGQGKGYTFGSGTRLTVV.